This T cell receptor (beta chain) is from a study of cytomegalovirus exposure and HLA in healthy donors. Study-wide findings and caveats: A prior analysis recorded that most TCR beta V segments were productive about 87% or about 30% of the time. Per published accounts, TCR beta sequences correctly predicted the HLA-A and HLA-B alleles of most subjects. The study listed 164 cytomegalovirus-associated TCR beta chains.

PCR employed 60 Vbeta and 13 Jbeta primers. Clones were sequenced by immunoSEQ multiplex PCR, and TCRdb holds only the in-frame ones, with some missing. The table lists more than 150,000 clones, roughly 80% of them singletons. With regard to this clone: Antigen unknown.

The V end was cut by 2 bases, the J end by 1 base, with 13 bases between. Germline V gene lookup returns CDR1 SEHNR and CDR2 FQNEAQ (reference sequence). The CDR3 length is 16 residues. What was sequenced was PBMCs. The clonotype originates from a girl between 10 and 17 years old in good health and CMV-seropositive. The rearrangement links TRBV7-9 to TRBJ2-3, with TRBD2 as a possible D gene (5 bases). The CDR3 DNA follows: TGTGCCAGCAGCTTAAGGACTCCCCAACGCACAGATACGCAGTATTTT. Translation gives CASSLRTPQRTDTQYF.